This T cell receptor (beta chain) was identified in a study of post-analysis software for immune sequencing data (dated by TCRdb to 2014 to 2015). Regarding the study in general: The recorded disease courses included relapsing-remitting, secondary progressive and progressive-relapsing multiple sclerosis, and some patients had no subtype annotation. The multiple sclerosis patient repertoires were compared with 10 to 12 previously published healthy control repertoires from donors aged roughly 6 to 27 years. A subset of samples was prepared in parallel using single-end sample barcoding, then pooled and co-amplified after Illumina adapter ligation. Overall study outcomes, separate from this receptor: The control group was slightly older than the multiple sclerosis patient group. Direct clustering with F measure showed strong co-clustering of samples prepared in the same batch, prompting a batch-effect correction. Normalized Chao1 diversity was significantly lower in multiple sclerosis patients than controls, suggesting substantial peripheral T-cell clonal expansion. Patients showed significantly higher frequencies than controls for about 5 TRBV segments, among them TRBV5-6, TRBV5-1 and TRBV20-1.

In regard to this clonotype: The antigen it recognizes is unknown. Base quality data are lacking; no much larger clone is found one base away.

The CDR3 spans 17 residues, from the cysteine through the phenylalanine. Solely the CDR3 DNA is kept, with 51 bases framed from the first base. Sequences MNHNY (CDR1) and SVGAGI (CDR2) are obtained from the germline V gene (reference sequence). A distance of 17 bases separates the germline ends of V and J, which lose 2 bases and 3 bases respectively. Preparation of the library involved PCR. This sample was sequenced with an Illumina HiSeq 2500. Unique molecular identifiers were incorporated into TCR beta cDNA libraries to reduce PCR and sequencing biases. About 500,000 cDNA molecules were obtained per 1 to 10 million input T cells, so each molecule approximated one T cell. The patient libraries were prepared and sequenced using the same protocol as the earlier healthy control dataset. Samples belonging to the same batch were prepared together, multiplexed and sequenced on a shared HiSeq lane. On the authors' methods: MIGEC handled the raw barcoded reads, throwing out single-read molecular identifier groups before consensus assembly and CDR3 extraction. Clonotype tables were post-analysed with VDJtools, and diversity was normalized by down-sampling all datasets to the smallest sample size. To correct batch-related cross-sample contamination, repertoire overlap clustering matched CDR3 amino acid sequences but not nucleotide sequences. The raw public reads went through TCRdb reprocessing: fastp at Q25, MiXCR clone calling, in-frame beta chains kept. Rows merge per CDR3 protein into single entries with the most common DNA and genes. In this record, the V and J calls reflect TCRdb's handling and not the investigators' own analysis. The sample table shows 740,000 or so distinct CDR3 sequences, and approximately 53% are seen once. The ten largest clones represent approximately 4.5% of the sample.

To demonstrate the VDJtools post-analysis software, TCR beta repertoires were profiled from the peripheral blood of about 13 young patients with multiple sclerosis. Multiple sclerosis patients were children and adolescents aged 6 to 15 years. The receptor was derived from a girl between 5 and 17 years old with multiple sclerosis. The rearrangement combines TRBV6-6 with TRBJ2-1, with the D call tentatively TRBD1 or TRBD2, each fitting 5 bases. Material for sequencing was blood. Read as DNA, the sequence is TGTGCCAGCAGTTACCCAGGAGGAGGAAGGGGCTACAATGAGCAGTTCTTC. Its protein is CASSYPGGGRGYNEQFF.